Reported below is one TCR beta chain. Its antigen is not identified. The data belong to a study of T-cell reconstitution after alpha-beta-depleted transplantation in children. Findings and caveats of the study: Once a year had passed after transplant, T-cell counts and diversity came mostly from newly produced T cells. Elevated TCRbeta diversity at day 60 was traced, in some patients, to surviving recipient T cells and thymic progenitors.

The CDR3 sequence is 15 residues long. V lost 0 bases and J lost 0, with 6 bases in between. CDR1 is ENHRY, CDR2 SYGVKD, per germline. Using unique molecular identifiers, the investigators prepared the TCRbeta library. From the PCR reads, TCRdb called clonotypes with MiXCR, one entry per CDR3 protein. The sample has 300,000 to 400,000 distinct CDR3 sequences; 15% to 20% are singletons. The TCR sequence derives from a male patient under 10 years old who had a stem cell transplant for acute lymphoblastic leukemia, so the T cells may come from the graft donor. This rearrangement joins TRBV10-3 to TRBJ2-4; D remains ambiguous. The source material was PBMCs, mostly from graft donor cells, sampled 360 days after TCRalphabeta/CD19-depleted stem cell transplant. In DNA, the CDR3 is TGTGCCATCAGTGAGTCTGGGGTAGCCAAAAACATTCAGTACTTC. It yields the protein CAISESGVAKNIQYF.